The source of this T cell receptor (beta chain) is a study of shared T cell receptors in the human thymus. Using immunoSEQ multiplex PCR, the repertoire was profiled, and TCRdb retains in-frame clones only, with some absent. The sample lists hundreds of thousands of clones, 70% to 90% occurring once. The CDR3 has 17 residues. Germline V lookup: CDR1 GTSNPN, CDR2 SVGIG (reference sequence). Trimming pared 3 bases from V and 0 bases from J, leaving 18 bases between. These data are also associated with another study on human thymus T cells. As that study records: Thymus pieces cut out during corrective heart surgery were the tissue that was used. Repertoires sampled from thymus and blood appeared biased in V and J gene usage. Overlap was high between thymic repertoires from unrelated individuals, as reported in related research.

The specimen was thymocytes. The source of this sequence is a boy under two years old with a congenital heart defect. The rearrangement links TRBV30 to TRBJ2-4; D is possibly TRBD2 (5 bases). The CDR3 reads CAWSGNEGGLAKNIQYF. The DNA for the CDR3 is TGTGCCTGGAGCGGTAACGAGGGTGGACTAGCCAAAAACATTCAGTACTTC.